The T cell receptor beta chain under discussion was sequenced for a study of blood T cell repertoires in COVID-19. The V gene end was trimmed by 5 bases and the J gene end by 0 bases; junction bases not matched to a gene: 11. The CDR3 loop spans 18 amino acids. Per the germline V gene, CDR1 is SGHKS and CDR2 is YYEKEE (reference sequence). TCRdb keeps only in-frame clones here, not all; method: immunoSEQ multiplex PCR. The sample yields over 450,000 clones, approximately 92% seen once. This chain connects TRBV5-5 to TRBJ2-6, with TRBD1 matching over 7 bases. Material: peripheral blood. The receptor was derived from a man younger than 35 with COVID-19, enrolled during active disease. The chain's CDR3 is CASSRSGGASSGANVLTF. The DNA for the CDR3 is TGTGCCAGCAGTCGTTCAGGGGGTGCCAGCTCTGGGGCCAACGTCCTGACTTTC. The entire variable domain, with the rest obtained from reference TRBV5-5 and TRBJ2-6, is as follows: DAGVTQSPTHLIKTRGQQVTLRCSPISGHKSVSWYQQVLGQGPQFIFQYYEKEERGRGNFPDRFSARQFPNYSSELNVNALLLGDSALYLCASSRSGGASSGANVLTFGAGSRLTVL.